This is a list of T cell receptor beta chains from one sample in a study of cytomegalovirus exposure and HLA in healthy donors. Repertoires were generated with immunoSEQ multiplex PCR, while TCRdb's copy carries only in-frame clones and drops some. The repertoire holds some 120,000 clones, about 68% seen once, with 3% to 4.5% in the top ten. The sequencing input was PBMCs. The receptors were sampled from a man aged 35-49 years in good health and CMV-seropositive. Each CDR3 is given with its conserved first and last residue. Each record gives: D gene, clone size, V gene, J gene, CDR3 protein, CDR3 DNA. The D gene is left open where the match is weak. Clone sizes are given selectively: once, few, many, or a class where the clone is expanded.

TRBD1	NA	TRBV30	TRBJ1-6	CAWAFGQGGKNSPLHF	TGTGCCTGGGCCTTCGGACAGGGAGGGAAGAATTCACCCCTCCACTTT
NA	NA	TRBV7-6	TRBJ1-6	CASSLRGFTNNSPLHF	TGTGCCAGCAGCTTAAGGGGTTTCACGAATAATTCACCCCTCCACTTT
TRBD1	NA	TRBV4-2	TRBJ2-3	CASSQNWGTGRNTDTQYF	TGTGCCAGCAGCCAAAATTGGGGGACAGGGCGGAACACAGATACGCAGTATTTT
TRBD1	few	TRBV7-2	TRBJ1-5	CASSSTDRGGNQPQHF	TGTGCCAGCAGCTCGACTGACAGGGGTGGCAATCAGCCCCAGCATTTT
NA	NA	TRBV7-9	TRBJ1-2	CASSLGEFYGYTF	TGTGCCAGCAGCTTAGGGGAGTTCTATGGCTACACCTTC
TRBD2	NA	TRBV6-5	TRBJ2-2	CASSYSSSGGTGELFF	TGTGCCAGCAGTTACTCTTCTAGCGGGGGGACCGGGGAGCTGTTTTTT
NA	NA	TRBV6-5	TRBJ2-7	CASADRSYEQYF	TGTGCCAGCGCTGACAGGAGCTACGAGCAGTACTTC
TRBD1	NA	TRBV6-1	TRBJ1-2	CASRNPGGFYGYTF	TGTGCCAGCAGGAACCCAGGGGGATTTTATGGCTACACCTTC
TRBD1	NA	TRBV19	TRBJ1-1	CASSVTGVRNTEAFF	TGTGCCAGTAGTGTCACAGGGGTGAGGAACACTGAAGCTTTCTTT
NA	NA	TRBV28	TRBJ2-3	CASSKASVGTQYF	TGTGCCAGCAGCAAAGCTAGCGTAGGTACGCAGTATTTT
TRBD2	NA	TRBV27	TRBJ2-3	CASPMGTSGTHTQYF	TGTGCCAGCCCCATGGGGACTAGCGGTACCCATACGCAGTATTTT
TRBD1	NA	TRBV28	TRBJ2-5	CASRGVGQGQETQYF	TGTGCCAGCAGGGGGGTTGGACAGGGACAAGAGACCCAGTACTTC
TRBD2	many	TRBV6-4	TRBJ2-1	CASSKTSGDYNEQFF	TGTGCCAGCAGCAAAACTAGCGGGGACTACAATGAGCAGTTCTTC
NA	NA	TRBV7-2	TRBJ1-4	CASSLVGGANEKLFF	TGTGCCAGCAGCTTAGTGGGGGGGGCTAATGAAAAACTGTTTTTT
NA	NA	TRBV4-1	TRBJ1-2	CASSQERQHYGYTF	TGCGCCAGCAGCCAAGAAAGACAACACTATGGCTACACCTTC
NA	NA	TRBV2	TRBJ2-5	CASSPTVQETQYF	TGTGCCAGCAGTCCCACAGTACAAGAGACCCAGTACTTC
NA	few	TRBV27	TRBJ1-2	CASSGSGWNGYTF	TGTGCCAGCAGTGGATCAGGTTGGAATGGCTACACCTTC
NA	NA	TRBV9	TRBJ2-7	CASSESEGPMYEQYF	TGTGCCAGCAGCGAGTCTGAGGGTCCGATGTACGAGCAGTACTTC
NA	NA	TRBV10-1	TRBJ1-2	CASIGAVTGGNYGYTF	TGCGCCAGCATTGGGGCCGTGACAGGAGGAAACTATGGCTACACCTTC
TRBD2	NA	TRBV11-2	TRBJ2-5	CASSFWTSGRKETQYF	TGTGCCAGCAGCTTCTGGACTAGCGGGAGGAAAGAGACCCAGTACTTC
NA	NA	TRBV27	TRBJ2-3	CASRRGLDTQYF	TGTGCCAGCAGGAGAGGCTTAGATACGCAGTATTTT
TRBD2	NA	TRBV9	TRBJ2-2	CASSGMTSGGSGTGELFF	TGTGCCAGCAGCGGCATGACTAGCGGGGGATCAGGCACCGGGGAGCTGTTTTTT
NA	NA	TRBV6-5	TRBJ2-2	CASTPSKGVGGELFF	TGTGCCAGCACTCCTAGCAAGGGGGTAGGCGGGGAGCTGTTTTTT
NA	NA	TRBV7-6	TRBJ2-7	CASSLDQVEQYF	TGTGCCAGCAGCTTAGACCAGGTCGAGCAGTACTTC
NA	few	TRBV11-2	TRBJ1-1	CASSLERVSEAFF	TGTGCCAGCAGCTTAGAGAGGGTCTCTGAAGCTTTCTTT
NA	NA	TRBV9	TRBJ2-1	CASSVDPGNSYNEQFF	TGTGCCAGCAGCGTAGATCCGGGTAACTCCTACAATGAGCAGTTCTTC
NA	NA	TRBV2	TRBJ2-7	CASSQTYEQYF	TGTGCCAGCAGTCAAACCTACGAGCAGTACTTC
NA	NA	TRBV5-6	TRBJ1-5	CASSLRGQPQHF	TGTGCCAGCAGCTTGCGGGGGCAGCCCCAGCATTTT
NA	NA	TRBV6-5	TRBJ1-1	CASSFIPTGNTEAFF	TGTGCCAGCAGTTTTATACCGACAGGAAACACTGAAGCTTTCTTT
TRBD2	NA	TRBV5-4	TRBJ2-7	CASSLSSGKGGHEQYF	TGTGCCAGCAGCTTGTCTAGCGGGAAAGGTGGGCACGAGCAGTACTTC
TRBD2	NA	TRBV5-4	TRBJ2-7	CASSLVGRAYEQYF	TGTGCCAGCAGCTTGGTAGGGAGGGCCTACGAGCAGTACTTC
TRBD2	few	TRBV5-4	TRBJ2-7	CASSLLLAGGEQYF	TGTGCCAGCAGCTTGCTACTAGCGGGAGGCGAGCAGTACTTC
NA	few	TRBV7-8	TRBJ1-2	CASSPELLNYGYTF	TGTGCCAGCAGCCCAGAACTACTTAACTATGGCTACACCTTC
NA	NA	TRBV19	TRBJ2-5	CASSLRGTDETQYF	TGTGCCAGTAGCCTTCGCGGGACAGATGAGACCCAGTACTTC
TRBD1	NA	TRBV19	TRBJ1-6	CASRTDRGSNSPLHF	TGTGCCAGTAGGACCGACAGGGGATCTAATTCACCCCTCCACTTT
TRBD1	NA	TRBV27	TRBJ1-2	CASSPSTGRGYTF	TGTGCCAGCAGTCCGTCGACAGGGAGAGGCTACACCTTC
NA	NA	TRBV7-6	TRBJ2-3	CASSLGGAGNPRTDTQYF	TGTGCCAGCAGCTTAGGAGGGGCGGGGAACCCACGCACAGATACGCAGTATTTT